These 8 T cell receptor beta chains were sequenced from one sample in a study of cytomegalovirus exposure and HLA in healthy donors. The PCR used 60 Vbeta and 13 Jbeta primers. Sequenced by immunoSEQ multiplex PCR; TCRdb stores in-frame clones only, minus some. Among about 100,000 clones, approximately 74% were seen once, and the ten largest hold 13% to 15%. Material for sequencing was PBMCs. The origin of the receptors is a woman in her thirties or forties in good health and CMV-seropositive.

The chain is built from TRBV2 and TRBJ2-1, with TRBD1 matching 8 bases. Germline V gives CDR1 SNHLY, CDR2 FYNNEI. The CDR3 is 16 residues long. The V gene end was trimmed by 2 bases and the J gene end by 0 bases; junction bases not matched to a gene: 3. CDR3 bases: TGTGCCAGCAGTGAACGGACAGGGAGCTCCTACAATGAGCAGTTCTTC. Encoded protein: CASSERTGSSYNEQFF.

This chain joins TRBV7-3 and TRBJ2-3, with no clear D. V dropped 4 bases and J dropped 2 bases, with 10 bases sitting between them. Per the germline V gene, CDR1 is SGHTA and CDR2 is FQGTGA. CDR3 length equals 14 residues. The CDR3 spells CASSSGSITDTQYF. The CDR3 DNA follows: TGTGCCAGCAGCTCCGGGTCCATCACAGATACGCAGTATTTT.

CDR3 sequence (DNA): TGTGCCAGCAGCTTGGGGGCAGGGGGTGAAAAACTGTTTTTT. It codes for CASSLGAGGEKLFF. The V gene is TRBV5-4, the J gene TRBJ1-4, with 7 bases lining up with TRBD1. V shed 0 bases, J shed 7 bases, and the junction held 3 bases outside the gene matches. CDR3 length: 14 amino acids. In germline, CDR1 is SGHNT, CDR2 YYREEE (reference sequence).

This clone has only a few counts. The chain links TRBV5-8 to TRBJ1-1; a weak D match, TRBD1 (5 bases). Germline loops: CDR1 SGHTS, CDR2 YDEGEE. The germline V and J ends were trimmed by 0 bases and 5 bases, with 11 bases remaining between them. The CDR3 contains 14 residues. As DNA, the CDR3 is TGTGCCAGCAGCTTGGTGCTCGGGGGGACTGAAGCTTTCTTT. It specifies CASSLVLGGTEAFF.

This clone was found once. The chain has TRBV30 and TRBJ2-6; 7 nucleotides match TRBD1. This CDR3 has 14 residues. CDR1 and CDR2 from the germline V gene are GTSNPN and SVGIG (reference sequence). The V segment lost 7 bases and the J segment 0 bases; nucleotides outside the gene matches: 3. The CDR3 spells CASDRLSGANVLTF. DNA for the CDR3: TGTGCCTCGGACAGGCTCTCTGGGGCCAACGTCCTGACTTTC.

The genes are TRBV7-9 and TRBJ1-5; 7 nucleotides align to TRBD1. Trimming at V came to 7 bases and at J to 2 bases, leaving 2 bases not matched to a gene. Germline V gives CDR1 SEHNR, CDR2 FQNEAQ (reference sequence). The CDR3 contains 13 residues. Written as DNA, the CDR3 is TGTGCCAGCATCGGACAGGGCAATCAGCCCCAGCATTTT. As protein: CASIGQGNQPQHF.

The V gene is TRBV25-1, the J gene TRBJ1-1; no firm D call. There are 12 residues in the CDR3. Germline V lookup: CDR1 MGHDK, CDR2 SYGVNS. V was trimmed by 4 bases and J by 1 base, leaving 4 bases between them. CDR3 nucleotides: TGTGCCAGCAGTGGAGGGAACACTGAAGCTTTCTTT. Translation gives CASSGGNTEAFF.

This chain connects TRBV4-2 to TRBJ1-1; possibly TRBD1 for D (5 bases). V lost 0 bases and J 5 bases, leaving 16 bases between the germline ends. The V gene's germline CDR1 is LGHNA and CDR2 YNFKEQ. The CDR3 has 16 amino acids. CDR3 in DNA: TGTGCCAGCAGCCAAGATTCGTGGCAGGGATTTACTGAAGCTTTCTTT. It encodes CASSQDSWQGFTEAFF.